What follows are 9 T cell receptor beta chains derived from one specimen sequenced in a study of response to subunit inactivated influenza vaccine. In TCRdb, the RT-PCR reads were re-called with MiXCR into one record per CDR3 protein. The data hold almost 250,000 distinct CDR3 sequences, with more than 9% observed a single time. The sequencing here drew on non-naive T cells sorted from PBMCs, taken approximately 15 days before vaccination. The receptors originated from a man over 45 who received an inactivated influenza vaccine.

V usage is TRBV12-3 or TRBV12-4 and J usage is TRBJ1-5; D possibly corresponds to TRBD1 (6 bases). Between the trimmed V and J ends, which lost 6 bases and 1 base, there was a span of 10 bases. CDR3 length: 14 residues. The CDR3, as DNA: TGTGCCAGCAGGGAAGGACAGAGCAATCAGCCCCAGCATTTT. It is translated as CASREGQSNQPQHF.

The V call is TRBV12-3 or TRBV12-4, the J call TRBJ1-2; TRBD1 aligns across 8 bases. Trimming at V came to 5 bases and at J to 4 bases, leaving 0 bases not matched to a gene. The length of the CDR3 is 12 residues. The CDR3 sequence is CASSTGGYGYTF. The CDR3 DNA sequence: TGTGCCAGCAGTACAGGGGGCTATGGCTACACCTTC.

In this sample, this clonotype turned up many times. The chain is built from TRBV7-2 and TRBJ2-1; D is perhaps TRBD2 (5 bases). Trimming shortened V by 5 bases and J by 7 bases, and 18 bases separated the two germline ends. This CDR3 contains 15 residues. Germline CDR1 SGHTA, CDR2 FQGNSA. For the CDR3, the DNA is TGTGCCAGCAGCCCCAGCTCGACTAAAGGGAATGAGCAGTTCTTC. It yields the protein CASSPSSTKGNEQFF. Combining the CDR3 with reference TRBV7-2 and TRBJ2-1 gives the whole variable domain GAGVSQSPSNKVTEKGKDVELRCDPISGHTALYWYRQSLGQGLEFLIYFQGNSAPDKSGLPSDRFSAERTGGSVSTLTIQRTQQEDSAVYLCASSPSSTKGNEQFFGPGTRLTVL.

CDR3 residues: CATSRDRDTEAFF. In nucleotides, the CDR3 is TGTGCCACAAGCCGGGACAGAGACACTGAAGCTTTCTTT. This chain links TRBV6-1 with TRBJ1-1; 7 nucleotides match TRBD1. This CDR3 is built from 13 residues. The germline gives CDR1 MNHNS, CDR2 SASEGT. The J segment lost 3 bases and the V segment lost 10 bases, leaving 8 bases of the junction unmatched.

This clonotype was counted many times. The chain carries TRBV29-1 and TRBJ2-7; 9 bases line up with TRBD1. V was pared by 7 bases and J by 3 bases, with 4 bases of the junction left unmatched. This CDR3 has 12 amino acids. Germline CDR1 is SQVTM and CDR2 is ANQGSEA. The CDR3 DNA sequence: TGCAGCGGGGTGGACAGGGGCTACGAGCAGTACTTC. It yields the protein CSGVDRGYEQYF.

This clonotype was observed a handful of times. The chain links TRBV4-1 to TRBJ2-1; D is possibly TRBD2 (5 bases). This CDR3 has 18 residues. Looked up from germline, CDR1 is MGHRA and CDR2 is YSYEKL. V gave up 0 bases and J gave up 8 bases, with 23 bases separating them. CDR3 residues: CASSQDNGSGPKTDEQFF. The CDR3 nucleotides are TGCGCCAGCAGCCAAGATAATGGGAGTGGTCCCAAAACCGATGAGCAGTTCTTC.

This sequence joins TRBV3-1 and TRBJ1-6; maybe TRBD1 (6 bases). The V gene's germline CDR1 is LGHDT and CDR2 YNNKEL (reference sequence). CDR3 length equals 15 residues. Trimming took off 8 bases at V and 2 bases at J, with 13 bases between the two ends. CDR3 protein: CASCPRGAYNSPLHF. CDR3 in DNA: TGTGCCAGCTGCCCCAGGGGTGCCTATAATTCACCCCTCCACTTT.

This clonotype has a handful of counts. The chain has TRBV5-4 and TRBJ2-7, with a possible D match to TRBD2 (5 bases). This CDR3 region has 14 residues. V gave up 0 bases and J gave up 4 bases, with 11 bases separating them. The germline V gene encodes CDR1 SGHNT and CDR2 YYREEE (reference sequence). This chain's CDR3 is CASSLAIGEYEQYF. The CDR3, as DNA: TGTGCCAGCAGCTTGGCAATTGGGGAGTACGAGCAGTACTTC.

This clonotype was seen ten or more times. The J gene is TRBJ1-1, the V gene TRBV21-1; the table's D call TRBD1 went unverified against the DNA. TRBV21-1 is tagged as a pseudogene. The CDR3 covers 14 residues. In nucleotides, the CDR3 is TGTGCCAGCAAGGCAGGGCGCCGGGACACTGAAGCTTTCTTT. It codes for CASKAGRRDTEAFF.